The 15 T cell receptor beta chains below were found in one sample sequenced in a study of control samples from healthy donors and cancer patients. The assay was immunoSEQ multiplex PCR, and TCRdb's table has in-frame clones only and misses some. Of roughly 120,000 clones in the sample, just under 95% were seen once. The sequenced sample consisted of blood. These receptors originate from a man aged 25 to 40 in good health.

The J gene is TRBJ1-1, the V gene TRBV7-9; no definite D call. V lost 7 bases and J lost 2, with 5 bases in between. The CDR3 has 11 amino acids. Germline lookup yields CDR1 SEHNR and CDR2 FQNEAQ (reference sequence). The CDR3 DNA reads as TGTGCCAGCACGGGTAACACTGAAGCTTTCTTT. As protein: CASTGNTEAFF.

This rearrangement joins TRBV5-5 to TRBJ1-2; 10 nucleotides match TRBD1. V was pared by 0 bases and J by 3 bases, with 14 bases of the junction left unmatched. The CDR3 has 19 amino acids. The germline V gene encodes CDR1 SGHKS and CDR2 YYEKEE (reference sequence). The CDR3, as DNA: TGTGCCAGCAGCTTGGCGATAGGATGGGGGGACAGGGGAGACTATGGCTACACCTTC. This gives the protein CASSLAIGWGDRGDYGYTF.

The rearrangement links TRBV7-9 to TRBJ2-5; D not resolved. Trimming removed 7 bases from V and 5 bases from J, with 17 bases in between. The CDR3 contains 14 residues. Germline V gives CDR1 SEHNR, CDR2 FQNEAQ (reference sequence). This CDR3 is CASNSPGLGETQYF. The CDR3 DNA follows: TGTGCCAGCAATTCTCCGGGCTTGGGGGAGACCCAGTACTTC.

The chain has TRBV5-1 and TRBJ1-1; the match to TRBD1 covers 11 bases. The ends lost 4 bases at V and 0 bases at J; junction bases unmatched: 8. Germline CDR1 reads SGHRS; CDR2 reads YFSETQ. The CDR3 is made up of 17 amino acids. DNA of the CDR3: TGCGCCAGCAGCACGGGGACAGGGGGGATTGTGAACACTGAAGCTTTCTTT. Amino acids: CASSTGTGGIVNTEAFF.

As to this clone: Other DNA variants within this sample encode the same CDR3. The gene calls are TRBV4-2 and TRBJ1-5, with unresolved D. Germline V lookup: CDR1 LGHNA, CDR2 YNFKEQ. Trimming pared 0 bases from V and 5 bases from J, leaving 5 bases between. This CDR3 region has 13 residues. The CDR3 DNA is TGTGCCAGCAGCCAAGACAGAGATCAGCCCCAGCATTTT. Translated, it gives CASSQDRDQPQHF.

V is TRBV5-4 and J is TRBJ1-1; D might be TRBD1 (6 bases). From germline, CDR1 is SGHNT and CDR2 YYREEE (reference sequence). This CDR3 comprises 15 residues. V lost 0 bases to trimming and J lost 1 base, with 10 bases between them. The CDR3 bases are TGTGCCAGCAGCTTGGTACCGGGGGCGAACACTGAAGCTTTCTTT. Encoded protein: CASSLVPGANTEAFF.

This chain joins TRBV7-9 and TRBJ1-1; D unresolved. With 2 bases removed from V and 5 bases from J, the gap between germline ends came to 9 bases. CDR1 and CDR2 from the germline V gene are SEHNR and FQNEAQ (reference sequence). CDR3 length equals 13 residues. CDR3 in DNA: TGTGCCAGCAGCTTAAAAGAAAGAACTGAAGCTTTCTTT. Translating gives CASSLKERTEAFF.

V gene TRBV27 combines with J gene TRBJ1-2, with D possibly being TRBD1 (5 bases). V was clipped by 1 base and J by 2 bases, with 11 bases between them. The CDR3 covers 15 residues. Germline CDR1 and CDR2: MNHEY and SMNVEV (reference sequence). The CDR3 sequence: CASSLYPGSNYGYTF. The CDR3 DNA reads as TGTGCCAGCAGTTTATATCCAGGGTCAAACTATGGCTACACCTTC.

The chain has TRBV14 and TRBJ2-1; the D is unclear. CDR1 and CDR2 from the germline V gene are SGHDN and FVKESK. The CDR3 is 15 amino acids. Trimming stripped 1 base from V and 4 bases from J, with 11 bases between. DNA for the CDR3: TGTGCCAGCAGCCAAGCCCTAGGTCGATACAATGAGCAGTTCTTC. This sequence encodes CASSQALGRYNEQFF.

The chain couples TRBV2 to TRBJ1-4; weak D call: TRBD1 (5 bases). Trimming took off 6 bases at V and 5 bases at J, with 10 bases between the two ends. This CDR3 is built from 13 residues. CDR1 SNHLY and CDR2 FYNNEI come from the germline V gene. CDR3 amino acids: CASSQGTNEKLFF. The CDR3 nucleotides read TGTGCCAGCAGCCAGGGCACCAATGAAAAACTGTTTTTT.

The V and J genes are TRBV28 and TRBJ2-7; 7 bases are shared with TRBD2. CDR1 is MDHEN, CDR2 SYDVKM, per germline. CDR3 size: 14 residues. The V gene end was trimmed by 4 bases and the J gene end by 6 bases; junction bases not matched to a gene: 9. CDR3 in DNA: TGTGCCAGCAGTTCCGGGACTACCTACGGCGAGCAGTACTTC. This translates into CASSSGTTYGEQYF.

The V and J genes are TRBV12-3 or TRBV12-4 and TRBJ1-1; D gene unclear. This CDR3 spans 13 amino acids. Trimming took 6 bases from V and 1 from J, leaving 9 bases between them. This CDR3 is CASSFTQNTEAFF. CDR3 DNA sequence: TGTGCCAGCAGCTTTACTCAGAACACTGAAGCTTTCTTT.

This rearrangement joins TRBV5-8 to TRBJ2-7, with 9 bases identical to TRBD1. The V gene's germline CDR1 is SGHTS and CDR2 YDEGEE. V dropped 2 bases and J dropped 3; count of bases not matched to a gene: 3. This CDR3 region has 14 residues. CDR3 region: CASSFGTGHYEQYF. The CDR3, as DNA: TGTGCCAGCAGCTTCGGGACAGGGCACTACGAGCAGTACTTC.

The chain recombines TRBV10-1 with TRBJ2-5, with 7 bases fitting TRBD1. The CDR3 loop spans 13 amino acids. Trimming took 5 bases from V and 3 from J; bases not matched to a gene: 3. Germline V CDR1 and CDR2: WNHNN, SYGVQD (reference sequence). CDR3 coding DNA: TGCGCCAGCAGTAACACAGGGGAAGAGACCCAGTACTTC. It translates to CASSNTGEETQYF.

The V gene is TRBV3-1 (or the pseudogene TRBV3-2), the J gene TRBJ2-3; maybe TRBD1 (6 bases). This CDR3 is built from 19 residues. The germline gives CDR1 LGHDT, CDR2 YNNKEL (reference sequence). V lost 3 bases and J 0 bases, leaving 22 bases between the germline ends. CDR3 sequence (DNA): TGTGCCAGCAGCCAGTTGGGCAGGGGTGGGGGATCTAGCACAGATACGCAGTATTTT. Protein: CASSQLGRGGGSSTDTQYF.